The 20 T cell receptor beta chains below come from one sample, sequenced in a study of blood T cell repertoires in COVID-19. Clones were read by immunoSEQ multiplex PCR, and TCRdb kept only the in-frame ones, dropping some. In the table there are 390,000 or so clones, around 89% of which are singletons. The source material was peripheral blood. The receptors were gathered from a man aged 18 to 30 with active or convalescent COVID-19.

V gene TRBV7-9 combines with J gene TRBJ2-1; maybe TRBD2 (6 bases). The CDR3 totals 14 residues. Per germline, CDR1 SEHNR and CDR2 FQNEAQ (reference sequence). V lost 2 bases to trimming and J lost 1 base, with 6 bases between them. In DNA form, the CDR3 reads TGTGCCAGCAGCTTACGGGAGTCCTACAATGAGCAGTTCTTC. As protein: CASSLRESYNEQFF.

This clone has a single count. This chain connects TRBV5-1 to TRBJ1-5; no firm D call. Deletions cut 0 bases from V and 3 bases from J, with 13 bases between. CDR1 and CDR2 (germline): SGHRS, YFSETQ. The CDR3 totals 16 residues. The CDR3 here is CASSLVPGNPNQPQHF. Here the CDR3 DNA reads TGCGCCAGCAGCTTGGTCCCAGGTAACCCCAATCAGCCCCAGCATTTT.

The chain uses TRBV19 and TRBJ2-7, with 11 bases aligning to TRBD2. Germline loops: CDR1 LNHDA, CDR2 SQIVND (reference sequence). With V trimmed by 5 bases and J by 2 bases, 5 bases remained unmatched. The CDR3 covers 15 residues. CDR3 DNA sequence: TGTGCCAGTAGTGCTAGCGGGGGGACGGCCTACGAGCAGTACTTC. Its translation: CASSASGGTAYEQYF.

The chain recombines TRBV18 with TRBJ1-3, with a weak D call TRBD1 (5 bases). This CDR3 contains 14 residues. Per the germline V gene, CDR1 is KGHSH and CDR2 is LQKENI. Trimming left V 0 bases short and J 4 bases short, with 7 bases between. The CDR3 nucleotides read TGTGCCAGCTCACCACCAGGGGTAGGAAACACCATATATTTT. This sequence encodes CASSPPGVGNTIYF.

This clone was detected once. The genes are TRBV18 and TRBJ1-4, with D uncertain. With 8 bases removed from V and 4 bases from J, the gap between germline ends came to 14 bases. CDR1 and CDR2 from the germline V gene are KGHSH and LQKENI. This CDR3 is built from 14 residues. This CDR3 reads CASGQLGVNEKLFF. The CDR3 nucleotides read TGTGCCAGCGGGCAGCTCGGGGTTAATGAAAAACTGTTTTTT.

In DNA, the CDR3 is TGTGCCAGCAGGAGGACAGGGACGAACACTGAAGCTTTCTTT. Translation: CASRRTGTNTEAFF. The chain recombines TRBV13 with TRBJ1-1, with 8 bases lining up with TRBD1. This CDR3 is built from 14 residues. CDR1 is PRHDT and CDR2 is FYEKMQ in the germline V gene (reference sequence). With V trimmed by 6 bases and J by 1 base, 4 bases remained unmatched.

The CDR3 reads CASSTSGRTDTQYF. In DNA form, the CDR3 reads TGTGCCAGCAGTACTAGCGGTCGCACAGATACGCAGTATTTT. V usage is TRBV6-6 and J usage is TRBJ2-3, with 8 bases that match TRBD2. J gave up 1 base and V 5 bases, and 2 bases lay outside the gene matches. Germline values: CDR1 MNHNY, CDR2 SVGAGI (reference sequence). The CDR3 is 14 residues long.

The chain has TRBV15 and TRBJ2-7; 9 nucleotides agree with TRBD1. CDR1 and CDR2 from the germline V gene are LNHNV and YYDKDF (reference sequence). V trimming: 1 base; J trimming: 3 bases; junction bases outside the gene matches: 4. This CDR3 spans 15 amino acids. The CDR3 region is CATSRGQGVFYEQYF. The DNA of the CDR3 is TGTGCCACCAGCAGAGGACAGGGGGTATTCTACGAGCAGTACTTC.

CDR3 in amino acids: CASSDQTGFGAFF. For the CDR3, the DNA is TGTGCCAGCAGCGACCAAACGGGTTTCGGGGCTTTCTTT. V gene TRBV12-3 or TRBV12-4 combines with J gene TRBJ1-1, with D unresolved. V gave up 6 bases and J gave up 11 bases, with 19 bases separating them. The length of the CDR3 is 13 residues.

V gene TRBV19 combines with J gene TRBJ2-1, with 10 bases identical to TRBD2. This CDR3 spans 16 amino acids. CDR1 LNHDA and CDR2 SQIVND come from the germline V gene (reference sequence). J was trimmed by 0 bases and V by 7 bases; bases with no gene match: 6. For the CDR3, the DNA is TGTGCCAGTAAAACTAGGACTAGCGGCTCCTACAATGAGCAGTTCTTC. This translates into CASKTRTSGSYNEQFF.

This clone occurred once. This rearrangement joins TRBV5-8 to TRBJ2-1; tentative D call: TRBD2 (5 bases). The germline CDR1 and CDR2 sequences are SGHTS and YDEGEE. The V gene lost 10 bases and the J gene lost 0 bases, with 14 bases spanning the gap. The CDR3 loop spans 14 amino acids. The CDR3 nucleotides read TGTGCCTCACGGGGTTGGGGCTCCTACAATGAGCAGTTCTTC. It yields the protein CASRGWGSYNEQFF.

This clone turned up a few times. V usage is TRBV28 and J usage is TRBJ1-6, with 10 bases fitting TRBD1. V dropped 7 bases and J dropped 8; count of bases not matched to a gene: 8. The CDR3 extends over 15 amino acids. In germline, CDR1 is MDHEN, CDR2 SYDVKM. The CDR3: CASNGDRGVYSPLHF. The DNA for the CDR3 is TGTGCCAGCAACGGGGACAGGGGCGTCTATTCACCCCTCCACTTT.

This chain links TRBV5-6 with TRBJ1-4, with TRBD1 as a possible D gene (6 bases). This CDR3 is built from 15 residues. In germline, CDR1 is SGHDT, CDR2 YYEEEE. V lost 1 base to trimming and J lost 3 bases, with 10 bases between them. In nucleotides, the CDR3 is TGTGCCAGCAGCTTGTTGGGGGCCCCTAATGAAAAACTGTTTTTT. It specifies CASSLLGAPNEKLFF.

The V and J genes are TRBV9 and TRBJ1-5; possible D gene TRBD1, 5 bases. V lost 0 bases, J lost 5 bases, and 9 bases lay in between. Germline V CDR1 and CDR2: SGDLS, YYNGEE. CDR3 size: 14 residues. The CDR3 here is CASSVGFRDQPQHF. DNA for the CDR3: TGTGCCAGCAGCGTAGGGTTCAGGGATCAGCCCCAGCATTTT.

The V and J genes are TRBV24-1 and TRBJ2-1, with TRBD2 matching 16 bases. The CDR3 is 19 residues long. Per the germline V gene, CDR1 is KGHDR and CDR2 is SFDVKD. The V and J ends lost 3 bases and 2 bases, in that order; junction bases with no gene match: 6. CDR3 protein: CATSDPGTSGRAPYNEQFF. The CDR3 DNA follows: TGTGCCACCAGTGATCCCGGGACTAGCGGGAGGGCCCCCTACAATGAGCAGTTCTTC.

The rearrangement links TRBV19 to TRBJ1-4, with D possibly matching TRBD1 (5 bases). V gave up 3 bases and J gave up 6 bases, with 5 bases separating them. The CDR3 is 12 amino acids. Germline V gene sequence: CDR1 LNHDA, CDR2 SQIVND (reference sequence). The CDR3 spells CASSIRDEKLFF. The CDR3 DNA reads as TGTGCCAGTAGTATCAGGGATGAAAAACTGTTTTTT.

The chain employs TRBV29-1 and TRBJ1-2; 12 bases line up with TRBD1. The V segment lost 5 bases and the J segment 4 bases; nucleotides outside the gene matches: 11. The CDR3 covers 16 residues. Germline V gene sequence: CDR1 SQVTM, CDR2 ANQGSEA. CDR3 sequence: CSVTGTGGAGSYGYTF. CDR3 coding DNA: TGCAGCGTTACCGGGACAGGGGGCGCGGGGAGCTATGGCTACACCTTC.

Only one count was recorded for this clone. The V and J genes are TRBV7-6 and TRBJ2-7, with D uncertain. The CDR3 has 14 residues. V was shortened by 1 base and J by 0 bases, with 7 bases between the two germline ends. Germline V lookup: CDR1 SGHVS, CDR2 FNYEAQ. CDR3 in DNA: TGTGCCAGCAGCTTAGACACGATCTCCTACGAGCAGTACTTC. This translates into CASSLDTISYEQYF.

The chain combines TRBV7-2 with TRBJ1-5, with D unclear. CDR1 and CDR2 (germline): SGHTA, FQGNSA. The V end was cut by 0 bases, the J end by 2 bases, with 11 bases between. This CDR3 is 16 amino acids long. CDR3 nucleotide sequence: TGTGCCAGCAGCTTAGCGCTAGGTACCCGCAATCAGCCCCAGCATTTT. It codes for CASSLALGTRNQPQHF.

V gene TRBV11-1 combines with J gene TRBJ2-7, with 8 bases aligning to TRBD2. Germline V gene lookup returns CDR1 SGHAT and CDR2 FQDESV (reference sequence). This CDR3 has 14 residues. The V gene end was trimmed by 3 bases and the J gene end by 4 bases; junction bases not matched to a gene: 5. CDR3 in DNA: TGTGCCAGCAGCTTTCCGGGAGGGCTGTACGAGCAGTACTTC. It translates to CASSFPGGLYEQYF.